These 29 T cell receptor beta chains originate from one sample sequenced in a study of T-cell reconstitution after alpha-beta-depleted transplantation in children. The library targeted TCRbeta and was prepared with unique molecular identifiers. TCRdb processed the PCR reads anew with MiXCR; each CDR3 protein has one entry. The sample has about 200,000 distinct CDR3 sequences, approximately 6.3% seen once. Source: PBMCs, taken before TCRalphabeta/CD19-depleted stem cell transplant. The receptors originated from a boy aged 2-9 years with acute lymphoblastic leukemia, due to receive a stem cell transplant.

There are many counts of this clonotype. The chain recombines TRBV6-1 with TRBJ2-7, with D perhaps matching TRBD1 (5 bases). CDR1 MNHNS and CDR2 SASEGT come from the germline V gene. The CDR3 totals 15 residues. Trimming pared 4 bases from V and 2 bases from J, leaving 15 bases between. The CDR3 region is CASSGIAQGAYEQYF. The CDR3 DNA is TGTGCCAGCAGTGGGATCGCGCAGGGCGCCTACGAGCAGTACTTC.

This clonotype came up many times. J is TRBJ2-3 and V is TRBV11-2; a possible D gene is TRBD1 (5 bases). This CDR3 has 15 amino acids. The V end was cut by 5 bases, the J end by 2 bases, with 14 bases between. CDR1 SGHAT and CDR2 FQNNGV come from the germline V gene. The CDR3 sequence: CASSVGHLITDTQYF. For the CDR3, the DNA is TGTGCCAGCAGCGTAGGACACCTTATCACAGATACGCAGTATTTT.

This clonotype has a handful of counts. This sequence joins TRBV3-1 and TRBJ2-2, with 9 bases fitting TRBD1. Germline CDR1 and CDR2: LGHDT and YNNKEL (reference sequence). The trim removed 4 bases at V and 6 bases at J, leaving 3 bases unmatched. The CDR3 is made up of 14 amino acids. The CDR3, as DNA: TGTGCCAGCAGCCGGACAGGGGTACCCGGGGAGCTGTTTTTT. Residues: CASSRTGVPGELFF.

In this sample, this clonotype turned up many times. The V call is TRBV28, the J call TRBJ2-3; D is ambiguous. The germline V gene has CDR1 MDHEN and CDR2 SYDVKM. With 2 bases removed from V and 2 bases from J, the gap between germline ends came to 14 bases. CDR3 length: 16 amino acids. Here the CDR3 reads CASSLGQRSYTDTQYF. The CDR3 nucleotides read TGTGCCAGCAGTTTAGGGCAGAGATCATACACAGATACGCAGTATTTT.

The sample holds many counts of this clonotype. The CDR3, as DNA: TGTGCCAGCAGCTTAGTAGCGGGAGGGAGCCAAGAGACCCAGTACTTC. Translated: CASSLVAGGSQETQYF. The rearrangement uses TRBV7-8 and TRBJ2-5, with 11 bases identical to TRBD2. This CDR3 has 16 amino acids. Germline assignment: CDR1 SGHVS and CDR2 FQNEAQ. Unmatched junction bases numbered 2, after V lost 1 base and J lost 1 base.

CDR3: CASSSPGQGSTEAFF. DNA of the CDR3: TGTGCCAGCAGCTCGCCGGGACAGGGATCCACTGAAGCTTTCTTT. This chain links TRBV5-4 with TRBJ1-1; 9 nucleotides align to TRBD1. This CDR3 has 15 residues. Losses at the gene ends were 3 bases for V and 4 bases for J; bases not matched to a gene: 7. The germline CDR1 and CDR2 sequences are SGHNT and YYREEE (reference sequence).

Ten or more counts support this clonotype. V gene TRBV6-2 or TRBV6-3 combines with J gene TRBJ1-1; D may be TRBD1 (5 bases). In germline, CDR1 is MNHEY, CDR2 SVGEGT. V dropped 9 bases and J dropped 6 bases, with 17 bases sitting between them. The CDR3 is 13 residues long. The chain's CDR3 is CASSPGVTAEAFF. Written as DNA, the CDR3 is TGTGCCAGTTCCCCGGGGGTAACGGCTGAAGCTTTCTTT.

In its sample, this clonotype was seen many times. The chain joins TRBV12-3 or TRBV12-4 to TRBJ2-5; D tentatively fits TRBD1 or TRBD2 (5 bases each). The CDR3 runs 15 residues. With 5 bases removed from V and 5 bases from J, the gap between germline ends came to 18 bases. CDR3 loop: CASSTDWGSGETQYF. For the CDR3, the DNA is TGTGCCAGCAGTACCGATTGGGGGTCGGGGGAGACCCAGTACTTC.

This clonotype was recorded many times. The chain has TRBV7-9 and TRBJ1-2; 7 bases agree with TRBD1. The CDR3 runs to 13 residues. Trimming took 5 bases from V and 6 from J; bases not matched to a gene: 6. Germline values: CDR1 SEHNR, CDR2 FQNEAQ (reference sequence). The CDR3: CASSRQGGDGYTF. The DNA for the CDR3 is TGTGCCAGCAGCCGACAGGGTGGAGATGGCTACACCTTC.

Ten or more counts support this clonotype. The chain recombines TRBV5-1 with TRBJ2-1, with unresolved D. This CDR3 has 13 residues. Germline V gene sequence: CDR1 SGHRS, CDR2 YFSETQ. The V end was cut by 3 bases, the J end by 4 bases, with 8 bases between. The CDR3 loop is CASSSDLYNEQFF. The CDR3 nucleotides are TGCGCCAGCAGCTCAGACTTGTACAATGAGCAGTTCTTC. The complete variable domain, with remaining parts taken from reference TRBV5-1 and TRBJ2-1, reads KAGVTQTPRYLIKTRGQQVTLSCSPISGHRSVSWYQQTPGQGLQFLFEYFSETQRNKGNFPGRFSGRQFSNSRSEMNVSTLELGDSALYLCASSSDLYNEQFFGPGTRLTVL.

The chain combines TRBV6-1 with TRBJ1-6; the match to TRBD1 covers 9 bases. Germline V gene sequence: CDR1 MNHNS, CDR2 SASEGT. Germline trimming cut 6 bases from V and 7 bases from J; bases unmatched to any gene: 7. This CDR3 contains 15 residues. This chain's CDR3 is CASSSNRGRNSPLHF. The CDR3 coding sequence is TGTGCCAGCAGCTCTAACAGGGGGCGCAATTCACCCCTCCACTTT.

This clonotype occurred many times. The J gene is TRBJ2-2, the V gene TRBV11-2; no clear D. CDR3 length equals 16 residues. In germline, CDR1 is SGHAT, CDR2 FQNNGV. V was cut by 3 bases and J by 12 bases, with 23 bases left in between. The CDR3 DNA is TGTGCCAGCAGCTTTCCCTCGAGACGGATACAGTTTAAGCTGTTTTTT. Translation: CASSFPSRRIQFKLFF.

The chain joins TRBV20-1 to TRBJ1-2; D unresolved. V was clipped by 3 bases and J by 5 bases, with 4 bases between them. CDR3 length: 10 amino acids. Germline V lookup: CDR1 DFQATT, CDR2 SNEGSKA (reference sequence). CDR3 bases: TGCAGTGCTAGCAGTTATGGCTACACCTTC. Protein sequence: CSASSYGYTF.

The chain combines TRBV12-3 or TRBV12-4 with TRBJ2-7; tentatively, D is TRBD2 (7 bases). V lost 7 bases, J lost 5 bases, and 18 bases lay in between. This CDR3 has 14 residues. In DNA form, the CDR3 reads TGTGCCAGCACCCCTTCCGGGGGGCACCACGAGCAGTACTTC. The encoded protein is CASTPSGGHHEQYF.

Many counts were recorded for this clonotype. The CDR3 region is CASSHPSGPPANYGYTF. The CDR3 bases are TGTGCCAGCTCACATCCGTCAGGCCCTCCAGCTAACTATGGCTACACCTTC. The chain carries TRBV18 and TRBJ1-2; unclear D gene. CDR1 is KGHSH and CDR2 is LQKENI in the germline V gene. The CDR3 length is 17 residues. Trimming pared 4 bases from V and 0 bases from J, leaving 18 bases between.

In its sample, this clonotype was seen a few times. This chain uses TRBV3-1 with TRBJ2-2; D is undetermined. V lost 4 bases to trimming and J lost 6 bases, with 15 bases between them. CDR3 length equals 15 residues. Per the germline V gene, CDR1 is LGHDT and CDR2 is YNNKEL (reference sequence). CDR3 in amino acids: CASSPQNYPSGELFF. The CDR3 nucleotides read TGTGCCAGCAGCCCGCAAAATTACCCTTCCGGGGAGCTGTTTTTT.

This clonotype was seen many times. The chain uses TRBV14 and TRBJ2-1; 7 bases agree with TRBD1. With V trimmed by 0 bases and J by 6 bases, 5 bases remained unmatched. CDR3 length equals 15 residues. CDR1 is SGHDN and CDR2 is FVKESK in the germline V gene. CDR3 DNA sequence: TGTGCCAGCAGCCAAGAACAGGGGTGGCTCAATGAGCAGTTCTTC. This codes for CASSQEQGWLNEQFF.

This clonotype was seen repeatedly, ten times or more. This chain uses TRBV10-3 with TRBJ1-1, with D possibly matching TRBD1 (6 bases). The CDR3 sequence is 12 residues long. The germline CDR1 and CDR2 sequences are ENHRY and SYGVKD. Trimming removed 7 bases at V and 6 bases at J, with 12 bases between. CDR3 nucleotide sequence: TGTGCCATCACTAAACAGGGCTCTGAAGCTTTCTTT. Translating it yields CAITKQGSEAFF.

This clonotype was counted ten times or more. CDR3: CASSYGLAPNEQFF. As DNA, the CDR3 is TGTGCCAGCAGTTACGGACTAGCTCCCAATGAGCAGTTCTTC. The rearrangement links TRBV6-5 to TRBJ2-1; 8 nucleotides line up with TRBD2. Per the germline V gene, CDR1 is MNHEY and CDR2 is SVGAGI. CDR3 length: 14 residues. The trim removed 2 bases at V and 6 bases at J, leaving 3 bases unmatched.

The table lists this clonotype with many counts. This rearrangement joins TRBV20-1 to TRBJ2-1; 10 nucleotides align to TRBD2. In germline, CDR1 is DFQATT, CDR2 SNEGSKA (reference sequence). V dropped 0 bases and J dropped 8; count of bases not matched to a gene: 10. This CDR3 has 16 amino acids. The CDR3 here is CSARDMERGGIDEQFF. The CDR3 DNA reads TGCAGTGCTAGAGATATGGAGCGGGGGGGTATAGATGAGCAGTTCTTC.

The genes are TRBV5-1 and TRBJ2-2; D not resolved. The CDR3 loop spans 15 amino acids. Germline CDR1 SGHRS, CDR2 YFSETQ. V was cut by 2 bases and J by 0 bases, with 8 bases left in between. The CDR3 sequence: CASSLPTANTGELFF. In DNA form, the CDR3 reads TGCGCCAGCAGCTTACCCACAGCGAACACCGGGGAGCTGTTTTTT. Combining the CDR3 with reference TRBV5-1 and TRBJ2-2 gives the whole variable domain KAGVTQTPRYLIKTRGQQVTLSCSPISGHRSVSWYQQTPGQGLQFLFEYFSETQRNKGNFPGRFSGRQFSNSRSEMNVSTLELGDSALYLCASSLPTANTGELFFGEGSRLTVL.

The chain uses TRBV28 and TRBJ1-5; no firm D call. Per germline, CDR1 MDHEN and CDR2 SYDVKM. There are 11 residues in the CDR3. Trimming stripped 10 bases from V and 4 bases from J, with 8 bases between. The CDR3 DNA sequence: TGTGCCACCCGCGGGAATCAGCCCCAGCATTTT. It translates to CATRGNQPQHF.

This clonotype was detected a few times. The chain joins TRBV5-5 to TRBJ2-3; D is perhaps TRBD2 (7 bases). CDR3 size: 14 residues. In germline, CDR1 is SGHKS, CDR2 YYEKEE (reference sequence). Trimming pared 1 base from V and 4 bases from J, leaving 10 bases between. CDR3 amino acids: CASSLTGRADTQYF. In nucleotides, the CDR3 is TGTGCCAGCAGCTTGACAGGGAGGGCAGATACGCAGTATTTT.

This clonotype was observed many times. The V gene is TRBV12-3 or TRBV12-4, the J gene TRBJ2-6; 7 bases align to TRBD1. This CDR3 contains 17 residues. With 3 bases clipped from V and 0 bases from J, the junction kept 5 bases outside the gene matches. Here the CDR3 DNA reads TGTGCCAGCAGTTTCCAGACAGGGAGCTCTGGGGCCAACGTCCTGACTTTC. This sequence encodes CASSFQTGSSGANVLTF.

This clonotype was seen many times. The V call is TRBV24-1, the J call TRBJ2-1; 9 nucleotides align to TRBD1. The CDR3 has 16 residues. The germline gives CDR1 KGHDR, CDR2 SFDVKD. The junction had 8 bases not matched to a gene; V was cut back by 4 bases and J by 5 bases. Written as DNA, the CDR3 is TGTGCCACCAGTGACGCCACAGGGGGCAGGCACAATGAGCAGTTCTTC. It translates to CATSDATGGRHNEQFF.

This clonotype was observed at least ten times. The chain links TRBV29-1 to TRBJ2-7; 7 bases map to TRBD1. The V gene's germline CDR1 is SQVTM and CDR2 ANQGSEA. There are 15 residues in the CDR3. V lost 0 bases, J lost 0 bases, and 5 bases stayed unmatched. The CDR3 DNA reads TGCAGCGTTGAAGATGACGCAGGGGGCTCCTACGAGCAGTACTTC. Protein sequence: CSVEDDAGGSYEQYF.

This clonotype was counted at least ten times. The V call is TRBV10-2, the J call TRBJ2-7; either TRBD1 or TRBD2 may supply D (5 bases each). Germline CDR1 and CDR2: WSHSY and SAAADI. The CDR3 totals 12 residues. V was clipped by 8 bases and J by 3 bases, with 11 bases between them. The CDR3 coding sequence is TGCGCCAGCTCCGGGGACCTCTACGAGCAGTACTTC. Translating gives CASSGDLYEQYF.

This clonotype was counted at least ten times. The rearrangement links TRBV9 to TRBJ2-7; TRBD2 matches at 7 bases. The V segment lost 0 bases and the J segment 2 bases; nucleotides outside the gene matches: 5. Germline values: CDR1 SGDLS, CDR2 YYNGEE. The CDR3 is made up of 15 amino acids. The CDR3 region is CASSVGGEGPYEQYF. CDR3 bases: TGTGCCAGCAGCGTAGGTGGGGAGGGGCCCTACGAGCAGTACTTC.

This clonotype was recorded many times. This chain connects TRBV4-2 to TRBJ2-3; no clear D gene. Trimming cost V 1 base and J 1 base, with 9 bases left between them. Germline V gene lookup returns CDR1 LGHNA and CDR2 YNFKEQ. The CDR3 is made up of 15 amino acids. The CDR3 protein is CASSQVRHRTDTQYF. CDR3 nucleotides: TGTGCCAGCAGCCAAGTTCGACACCGCACAGATACGCAGTATTTT.